This T cell receptor beta chain was obtained from a study of control samples from healthy donors and cancer patients. Sequencing was performed with immunoSEQ multiplex PCR; in TCRdb, only in-frame clones are kept and a portion is missing. Of some 82,000 clones in the sample, 80% to 90% were seen once. CDR1 LGHDT and CDR2 YNNKEL come from the germline V gene (reference sequence). There are 12 residues in the CDR3. Trimming removed 0 bases at V and 11 bases at J, with 10 bases between. The sample taken for sequencing was blood. This sequence joins TRBV3-1 (or the pseudogene TRBV3-2) and TRBJ1-1; D possibly corresponds to TRBD1 (6 bases). The receptor was derived from a man aged 45-65 years in good health. The CDR3 nucleotides are TGTGCCAGCAGCCAAGAGGCAGGGGCGGCTTTCTTT. Amino acids: CASSQEAGAAFF.